A selection of T cell receptor beta chains follows, all from one sample in a study of shared clonotypes between healthy human individuals. The table came from immunoSEQ multiplex PCR; TCRdb's copy has only in-frame clones and leaves some out. The sample contains roughly 640,000 clones, approximately 79% of which appear only once. Input material: memory CD4+ T cells sorted from blood. These receptors were collected from a woman between 25 and 40 years old in good health. The CDR3 runs from the conserved cysteine through the conserved F or W. The order of the fields is D gene, clone size, J gene, V gene, CDR3 DNA, CDR3 protein. D genes are given only for firm matches. Not every row has a clone size; where given, it reads once, few, many or a size class.

. | . | TRBJ1-2 | TRBV19 | TGTGCCAGTACCGAAAAACAGTATGGCTACACCTTC | CASTEKQYGYTF
. | . | TRBJ2-2 | TRBV7-9 | TGTGCCAGCAGCTTACATAACACCGGGGAGCTGTTTTTT | CASSLHNTGELFF
. | few | TRBJ1-1 | TRBV9 | TGTGCCAGCAGCGTAGGAGTTCCCGGGACATGGGGGGCTGTACACGGTGAAGCTTTCTTT | CASSVGVPGTWGAVHGEAFF
. | . | TRBJ1-2 | TRBV5-1 | TGCGCCAGCAGCTGGGTAGGGGACACTAACTATGGCTACACCTTC | CASSWVGDTNYGYTF
. | . | TRBJ2-6 | TRBV28 | TGTGCCAGCTACAGAGTCTCTGGGGCCAACGTCCTGACTTTC | CASYRVSGANVLTF
. | . | TRBJ2-5 | TRBV14 | TGTGCCAGCAGCCAAGACCGTGGCGAGACCCAGTACTTC | CASSQDRGETQYF
. | . | TRBJ2-2 | TRBV19 | TGTGCCAGTAGGCCCGTCGGGATTAACAGATCGAACACCGGGGAGCTGTTTTTT | CASRPVGINRSNTGELFF
TRBD1 | . | TRBJ2-6 | TRBV5-1 | TGCGCCAGCAGCTTGGTGCAGGGGGCCCCTGGGGCCAACGTCCTGACTTTC | CASSLVQGAPGANVLTF
TRBD2 | . | TRBJ2-2 | TRBV27 | TGTGCCAGCAGTTTTAGAAGCGGGAGACCCGGGGAGCTGTTTTTT | CASSFRSGRPGELFF
TRBD2 | many | TRBJ2-7 | TRBV11-2 | TGTGCCAGCAGCTTCTACACCGGGAGGAACGAGCAGTACTTC | CASSFYTGRNEQYF
TRBD1 | . | TRBJ2-5 | TRBV29-1 | TGCAGCGCCGGGGACAGGGGTAAAGAGACCCAGTACTTC | CSAGDRGKETQYF
. | . | TRBJ2-3 | TRBV25-1 | TGTGCCAGCAGTGAATTTGACAGACGCACAGATACGCAGTATTTT | CASSEFDRRTDTQYF
. | . | TRBJ2-7 | TRBV28 | TGTGCCAGCAGGACAGGAGCCTACGAGCAGTACTTC | CASRTGAYEQYF
. | few | TRBJ1-5 | TRBV18 | TGTGCCAGCTCACCACGGGGGAATCAGCCCCAGCATTTT | CASSPRGNQPQHF
. | . | TRBJ1-2 | TRBV11-2 | TGTGCCAGCAGCACCACAGGGTTGGGTGGCTACACCTTC | CASSTTGLGGYTF
. | . | TRBJ1-2 | TRBV4-1 | TGCGCCAGCAGCCAAGAGGGTCGTCGTGGGCCTCCCCCCGGGAGCTATGGCTACACCTTC | CASSQEGRRGPPPGSYGYTF
. | . | TRBJ2-5 | TRBV2 | TGTGCCAGCAGTGGACAGAGCCCCGAGACCCAGTACTTC | CASSGQSPETQYF
. | once | TRBJ1-3 | TRBV29-1 | TGCAGCGTTGAAACCACTGGAAACACCATATATTTT | CSVETTGNTIYF
TRBD1 | . | TRBJ1-5 | TRBV2 | TGTGCCAGCAGTGGAATAGCAGGGGGTGCGGATCAGCCCCAGCATTTT | CASSGIAGGADQPQHF
. | . | TRBJ1-2 | TRBV6-5 | TGTGCCAGCAGTGACGCTTTTAACTATGGCTACACCTTC | CASSDAFNYGYTF
TRBD1 | . | TRBJ1-4 | TRBV5-1 | TGCGCCAGGGAATGGACAGGGGGGTACGAAAAACTGTTTTTT | CAREWTGGYEKLFF
. | . | TRBJ1-5 | TRBV7-3 | TGTGCCAGCAGCCCCCCCGGGGGGGGGATCGTTCAGCCCCAGCATTTT | CASSPPGGGIVQPQHF
. | . | TRBJ2-5 | TRBV19 | TGTGCCCCCGATCCGAAGGAGTTCCAAGAGACCCAGTACTTC | CAPDPKEFQETQYF
TRBD2 | . | TRBJ2-7 | TRBV7-2 | TGTGCCAGCACCGCCTCTTCGGGGACTAGAGACTACGAGCAGTACTTC | CASTASSGTRDYEQYF
TRBD1 | many | TRBJ2-1 | TRBV19 | TGTGCCAGTAGTATACAGGGGGCAACGGATGAGCAGTTCTTC | CASSIQGATDEQFF
. | . | TRBJ1-5 | TRBV9 | TGTGCCAGCAGCCCCCTCCCTGGGGGGTCAGCCCAGCATTTT | CASSPLPGGSAQHF
. | . | TRBJ2-2 | TRBV27 | TGTGCCAGCAGGCCGGACTGGAGTACCGGGGAGCTGTTTTTT | CASRPDWSTGELFF
. | . | TRBJ2-2 | TRBV1 | TGCACCAGCAGCCAGGCCACTTTAGCGGGAGGGCCACACCCCGGGGAGCTGTTTTTT | CTSSQATLAGGPHPGELFF
. | . | TRBJ2-7 | TRBV6-5 | TGTGCCAGCAGTTACTCGAAAGGAGGTAGCTCCTACGAGCAGTACTTC | CASSYSKGGSSYEQYF
TRBD2 | . | TRBJ2-1 | TRBV7-3 | TGTGCCAGCAGCTGGGGAGCGGGAGAAGGGCAGTTCTTC | CASSWGAGEGQFF
. | . | TRBJ2-3 | TRBV5-1 | TGCGCCAGCAGCCTGGATTTCTACACAGATACGCAGTATTTT | CASSLDFYTDTQYF
. | . | TRBJ1-3 | TRBV10-3 | TGTGCCATCAGTGACGGGGGGCAGGCTGGAAACACCATATATTTT | CAISDGGQAGNTIYF
TRBD1 | once | TRBJ2-5 | TRBV25-1 | TGTGCCAGCAGTGGACAGGGGCTTGGAGAGACCCAGTACTTC | CASSGQGLGETQYF
. | . | TRBJ1-2 | TRBV27 | TGTGCCAGCAGTCCCGGACATGGAGGCTACACCTTC | CASSPGHGGYTF
TRBD2 | . | TRBJ2-3 | TRBV5-8 | TGTGCCAGCAGCCCAGAACTCGGACTAGCGGGAGGTGTAAATACGCAGTATTTT | CASSPELGLAGGVNTQYF
. | . | TRBJ2-1 | TRBV5-1 | TGCGCCAGCAGCTTTCCGACAGGTAATGAGCAGTTCTTC | CASSFPTGNEQFF
. | . | TRBJ1-1 | TRBV2 | TGTGCCAGCAGTCCCGGGCCAAACACTGAAGCTTTCTTT | CASSPGPNTEAFF
. | . | TRBJ1-3 | TRBV11-2 | TGTGCCAGCTCGAGCAGACTTTCTGGAAACACCATATATTTT | CASSSRLSGNTIYF
. | . | TRBJ1-1 | TRBV23-1 | TGCGCCAGCAGTTGGGGGATAAGTGGCACTGAAGCTTTCTTT | CASSWGISGTEAFF
. | . | TRBJ2-2 | TRBV4-1 | TGCGCCAGCAGCCAAGTGGGAATCAGGAACACCGGGGAGCTGTTTTTT | CASSQVGIRNTGELFF
. | few | TRBJ2-7 | TRBV7-5 | TGTGTCAGAAGCTTCTACGAGCAGTACTTC | CVRSFYEQYF
TRBD1 | . | TRBJ2-6 | TRBV29-1 | TGCAGCGCTGGGACAGTTGGGGCCAACGTCCTGACTTTC | CSAGTVGANVLTF
TRBD2 | . | TRBJ2-1 | TRBV4-2 | TGTGCCAGCAGCCAAGATCTCGCGGGAGGGCCCGTTGAGCAGTTCTTC | CASSQDLAGGPVEQFF